The 29 T cell receptor beta chains below come from one sample, sequenced in a study of blood T cells in healthy people across ages. It was with a sample-barcoded 5' primer and a J-beta primer mix that a second PCR of roughly 7 to 12 cycles was run. Using its own MiXCR run on the 5' RACE reads, TCRdb lists one record per CDR3 protein. Of 450,000 to 600,000 distinct CDR3 sequences in the sample, about 29% are singletons; the top ten hold approximately 3.7%. The same data also contributed to another study, on T cells of mothers and their children.

The sequencing sample was made of blood. These receptors came from a boy under 10 years old in good health.

The V call is TRBV25-1, the J call TRBJ2-7; TRBD2 aligns across 7 bases. V shed 6 bases, J shed 7 bases, and the junction held 6 bases outside the gene matches. The CDR3 spans 12 residues. The V gene's germline CDR1 is MGHDK and CDR2 SYGVNS. CDR3: CASRSAGSEQYF. CDR3 nucleotides: TGTGCCAGCAGATCAGCGGGATCTGAGCAGTACTTC.

The rearrangement uses TRBV24-1 and TRBJ2-2; D unclear. Germline V gene lookup returns CDR1 KGHDR and CDR2 SFDVKD. Trimming stripped 2 bases from V and 0 bases from J, with 9 bases between. The CDR3 spans 16 residues. For the CDR3, the DNA is TGTGCCACCAGTGATTCGCTCACTGCGAACACCGGGGAGCTGTTTTTT. Amino acid sequence: CATSDSLTANTGELFF.

This clonotype has just a few counts. The rearrangement links TRBV30 to TRBJ1-1; tentative D call: TRBD1 (5 bases). Germline assignment: CDR1 GTSNPN and CDR2 SVGIG (reference sequence). Trimming pared 8 bases from V and 8 bases from J, leaving 15 bases between. The CDR3 covers 11 residues. The CDR3 protein is CALGGTPEAFF. In DNA form, the CDR3 reads TGTGCCCTGGGTGGGACTCCGGAAGCTTTCTTT.

This clonotype occurred a few times. One end of the junction varies from germline; a read error may be responsible. The V call is TRBV7-6, the J call TRBJ1-6, with D uncertain. Germline V gene sequence: CDR1 SGHVS, CDR2 FNYEAQ. This CDR3 has 17 amino acids. The CDR3 coding sequence is TGTGCCAGCAGCCCCCAAGCGGGAAAGACGTCCTATTCGCCCCTCCACTTT. It translates to CASSPQAGKTSYSPLHF.

This clonotype was seen a handful of times. The J gene is TRBJ2-3, the V gene TRBV12-3 or TRBV12-4; 9 bases are shared with TRBD1. With 5 bases clipped from V and 7 bases from J, the junction kept 1 base outside the gene matches. The CDR3 loop spans 12 amino acids. Here the CDR3 reads CASSDRGNTQYF. CDR3 nucleotides: TGTGCCAGCAGTGACAGGGGGAATACGCAGTATTTT.

The chain employs TRBV3-1 and TRBJ2-7; 11 bases are shared with TRBD2. J was trimmed by 6 bases and V by 0 bases; bases with no gene match: 4. Per germline, CDR1 LGHDT and CDR2 YNNKEL (reference sequence). CDR3 length: 15 amino acids. CDR3 protein: CASSQELAGAIEQYF. The DNA of the CDR3 is TGTGCCAGCAGCCAAGAACTAGCGGGGGCTATCGAGCAGTACTTC.

The genes are TRBV24-1 and TRBJ1-5; 10 bases map to TRBD1. J gave up 5 bases and V 0 bases, and 0 bases lay outside the gene matches. The CDR3 covers 15 residues. Germline-derived CDR1 and CDR2 are KGHDR and SFDVKD. This chain's CDR3 is CATSDLGQGDQPQHF. The CDR3, as DNA: TGTGCCACCAGTGATTTGGGACAGGGGGATCAGCCCCAGCATTTT.

This clonotype was counted only a few times. V is TRBV2 and J is TRBJ1-1, with TRBD1 matching 7 bases. The V gene's germline CDR1 is SNHLY and CDR2 FYNNEI. The CDR3 has 15 amino acids. V lost 6 bases and J lost 6; bases outside the gene matches: 13. Written as DNA, the CDR3 is TGTGCCAGCAGCCAAGCGAGGGGGCGCATATCTGAAGCTTTCTTT. Its translation is CASSQARGRISEAFF. Full variable domain (remainder filled in from reference TRBV2 and TRBJ1-1): EPEVTQTPSHQVTQMGQEVILRCVPISNHLYFYWYRQILGQKVEFLVSFYNNEISEKSEIFDDQFSVERPDGSNFTLKIRSTKLEDSAMYFCASSQARGRISEAFFGQGTRLTVV.

The CDR3: CASSYSTGGGYGYTF. The CDR3 DNA follows: TGTGCCAGCAGTTACTCGACAGGGGGAGGCTATGGCTACACCTTC. V and J are TRBV6-2 or TRBV6-3 and TRBJ1-2; 9 positions match TRBD1. The germline V gene encodes CDR1 MNHEY and CDR2 SVGEGT. With V trimmed by 0 bases and J by 4 bases, 3 bases remained unmatched. CDR3 length equals 15 residues.

This clonotype was seen only a few times. This chain links TRBV4-3 with TRBJ2-5; 13 nucleotides line up with TRBD2. The end of the DNA fits TRBJ2-7 better, so the J call may be wrong. The germline V gene has CDR1 LGHNA and CDR2 YSLEER. There are 17 residues in the CDR3. In DNA form, the CDR3 reads TGCGCCAGCAGCCAAGGGCGGACTAGCGGGAGCGGATACGAGCAGTACTTC. Amino acid sequence: CASSQGRTSGSGYEQYF.

This clonotype was observed at least ten times. The V gene is TRBV5-4, the J gene TRBJ2-7, with D possibly matching TRBD1 (5 bases). The J call may be wrong; the DNA end is better matched by TRBJ2-1. Germline CDR1 is SGHNT and CDR2 is YYREEE (reference sequence). This CDR3 spans 14 amino acids. CDR3 coding DNA: TGTGCCAGCAGCTTGAGGGGTAGCAATCATGAGCAGTTCTTC. The encoded protein is CASSLRGSNHEQFF.

This clonotype was detected only a few times. Mismatch with germline at one junction end may stem from a read error. The chain recombines TRBV6-2 or TRBV6-3 with TRBJ2-5, with 9 bases that match TRBD2. The J call may be mistaken, given a closer DNA end match to TRBJ2-1. Germline lookup yields CDR1 MNHEY and CDR2 SVGEGT. CDR3 size: 16 residues. DNA of the CDR3: TGTGCAAGCAGGGATTTAGCGGGAGTTTCCTACAATGAGCAGTTCTTC. It codes for CASRDLAGVSYNEQFF.

V and J are TRBV5-5 and TRBJ2-3; perhaps TRBD2 as D (5 bases). CDR1 is SGHKS and CDR2 is YYEKEE in the germline V gene (reference sequence). This CDR3 is built from 15 residues. V lost 7 bases to trimming and J lost 2 bases, with 17 bases between them. As DNA, the CDR3 is TGTGCCAGCTCCATAGCGCTCGACCCCACAGATACGCAGTATTTT. Amino acid sequence: CASSIALDPTDTQYF.

V is TRBV14 and J is TRBJ2-1, with 13 bases identical to TRBD2. Germline loops: CDR1 SGHDN, CDR2 FVKESK. J lost 6 bases, V lost 2 bases, and 4 bases had no gene match. The CDR3 covers 16 residues. The CDR3 nucleotides read TGTGCCAGCAGCCAACCCGGGACTAGCGGGACCAATGAGCAGTTCTTC. This encodes CASSQPGTSGTNEQFF.

DNA for the CDR3: TGTGCCAGCAGCTCGGACAGGGTTGGAGGAGCTTTCTTT. This sequence encodes CASSSDRVGGAFF. The chain links TRBV7-9 to TRBJ1-1, with 8 bases identical to TRBD1. The CDR3 runs to 13 residues. Unmatched junction bases numbered 8, after V lost 4 bases and J lost 10 bases. Germline CDR1 SEHNR, CDR2 FQNEAQ (reference sequence).

The chain uses TRBV27 and TRBJ2-7, with 7 bases lining up with TRBD2. Germline values: CDR1 MNHEY, CDR2 SMNVEV (reference sequence). The CDR3 runs to 14 residues. V was pared by 5 bases and J by 3 bases, with 7 bases of the junction left unmatched. The CDR3 protein is CASSPGLGFYEQYF. CDR3 sequence (DNA): TGTGCCAGCAGTCCAGGACTAGGTTTCTACGAGCAGTACTTC.

The chain links TRBV12-3 or TRBV12-4 to TRBJ2-5, with D perhaps TRBD1 or TRBD2 (5 bases each). V was pared by 3 bases and J by 5 bases, with 16 bases between. CDR3 length: 15 residues. In nucleotides, the CDR3 is TGTGCCAGCAGTTTGTCGGGGCCCCTTGGGGAGACCCAGTACTTC. It encodes CASSLSGPLGETQYF.

This clonotype was observed a few times. This chain uses TRBV11-2 with TRBJ1-4, with D perhaps TRBD1 (6 bases). V was cut by 0 bases and J by 15 bases, with 17 bases left in between. Germline-derived CDR1 and CDR2 are SGHAT and FQNNGV. The CDR3 is made up of 14 amino acids. The CDR3: CASSLDGRASGVFF. CDR3 DNA sequence: TGTGCCAGCAGCTTAGACGGCAGGGCCTCAGGGGTGTTTTTT. The whole variable domain, filled in from reference TRBV11-2 and TRBJ1-4, reads EAGVAQSPRYKIIEKRQSVAFWCNPISGHATLYWYQQILGQGPKLLIQFQNNGVVDDSQLPKDRFSAERLKGVDSTLKIQPAKLEDSAVYLCASSLDGRASGVFFGSGTQLSVL.

The V gene is TRBV12-3 or TRBV12-4, the J gene TRBJ2-7; 7 bases fit TRBD1. The CDR3 extends over 14 amino acids. Trimming took 7 bases from V and 4 from J; bases not matched to a gene: 10. The CDR3 DNA is TGTGCCAGCACCAAAGGGGCAGGGGGTTACGAGCAGTACTTC. Protein sequence: CASTKGAGGYEQYF.

This clonotype occurred a few times. The chain joins TRBV5-1 to TRBJ1-1; 7 bases are a match to TRBD1. Trimming removed 2 bases from V and 1 base from J; junction bases left unmatched: 11. The CDR3 extends over 17 amino acids. Germline V gene sequence: CDR1 SGHRS, CDR2 YFSETQ. This CDR3 reads CASSFNSAGGRNTEAFF. The CDR3, as DNA: TGCGCCAGCAGCTTTAATTCGGCAGGGGGAAGGAACACTGAAGCTTTCTTT.

This clonotype was found a few times. V gene TRBV6-5 combines with J gene TRBJ1-6, with a weak D call TRBD1 (5 bases). This CDR3 is 15 amino acids long. Per germline, CDR1 MNHEY and CDR2 SVGAGI. Trimming cost V 5 bases and J 7 bases, with 15 bases left between them. CDR3 region: CASSPGRRKNSPLHF. CDR3 in DNA: TGTGCCAGCAGTCCGGGACGGCGAAAGAATTCACCCCTCCACTTT.

This clonotype was counted only a few times. The CDR3 spells CSAAGRGGQETQYF. The CDR3 DNA is TGCAGTGCTGCCGGACGGGGCGGCCAAGAGACCCAGTACTTC. The chain employs TRBV20-1 and TRBJ2-5; D could derive from TRBD1 or TRBD2 (5 bases each). The V gene lost 5 bases and the J gene lost 1 base, with 14 bases spanning the gap. Germline V gene lookup returns CDR1 DFQATT and CDR2 SNEGSKA (reference sequence). CDR3 length: 14 residues.

This clonotype was counted a few times. The rearrangement joins TRBV9 to TRBJ2-1; the D gene is possibly TRBD1 (6 bases). The CDR3 runs 15 residues. Germline loops: CDR1 SGDLS, CDR2 YYNGEE. Trimming left V 4 bases short and J 3 bases short, with 14 bases between. The CDR3 sequence: CASSRAGERYNEQFF. The CDR3 nucleotides read TGTGCCAGCAGCCGTGCAGGGGAGCGCTACAATGAGCAGTTCTTC.

The J gene is TRBJ2-5, the V gene TRBV7-9; the D call may be TRBD1 or TRBD2 (6 bases each). Gene TRBJ2-7 matches the end of the DNA better, so the J call may be wrong. The CDR3 extends over 15 amino acids. The germline V gene has CDR1 SEHNR and CDR2 FQNEAQ (reference sequence). CDR3 sequence reads: CASSLRPPWGAEQYF. For the CDR3, the DNA is TGTGCCAGCAGCTTACGACCCCCGTGGGGGGCCGAGCAGTACTTC.

This clonotype has more than one count but fewer than ten. The rearrangement links TRBV29-1 to TRBJ2-5; no definite D call. Germline-derived CDR1 and CDR2 are SQVTM and ANQGSEA. Between the trimmed V and J ends, which lost 3 bases and 1 base, there was a span of 12 bases. CDR3 length equals 14 residues. The CDR3 loop is CSVDLRRSQETQYF. For the CDR3, the DNA is TGCAGCGTTGACCTCAGGCGGTCCCAAGAGACCCAGTACTTC.

V gene TRBV19 combines with J gene TRBJ2-7; no firm D call. Germline CDR1 reads LNHDA; CDR2 reads SQIVND (reference sequence). The V end lost 2 bases, the J end lost 4 bases, and 9 bases lay between the germline ends. This CDR3 comprises 13 residues. DNA of the CDR3: TGTGCCAGTAGTATAACATCGGTATACGAGCAGTACTTC. Its translation: CASSITSVYEQYF.

The chain has TRBV5-8 and TRBJ2-3, with 10 positions matching TRBD2. The CDR3 is 16 residues long. Germline V lookup: CDR1 SGHTS, CDR2 YDEGEE. J lost 2 bases, V lost 0 bases, and 3 bases had no gene match. CDR3 amino acids: CASSLGLAGTTDTQYF. Written as DNA, the CDR3 is TGTGCCAGCAGCTTGGGACTAGCGGGTACCACAGATACGCAGTATTTT. Combining the CDR3 with reference TRBV5-8 and TRBJ2-3 gives the whole variable domain EAGVTQSPTHLIKTRGQQATLRCSPISGHTSVYWYQQALGLGLQFLLWYDEGEERNRGNFPPRFSGRQFPNYSSELNVNALELEDSALYLCASSLGLAGTTDTQYFGPGTRLTVL.

This sequence joins TRBV6-6 and TRBJ2-2; unclear D gene. The CDR3 is made up of 13 amino acids. Per germline, CDR1 MNHNY and CDR2 SVGAGI (reference sequence). V lost 4 bases and J lost 8, with 11 bases in between. The CDR3 loop reads CASSSVELGELFF. CDR3 coding DNA: TGTGCCAGCAGTTCGGTAGAATTAGGGGAGCTGTTTTTT.

This clonotype was picked up many times. This rearrangement joins TRBV7-9 to TRBJ1-4, with 8 bases that match TRBD1. This CDR3 has 15 amino acids. CDR1 is SEHNR and CDR2 is FQNEAQ in the germline V gene (reference sequence). Trimming took 5 bases from V and 7 from J; bases not matched to a gene: 9. The CDR3 is CASSPSTGGFEKLFF. The CDR3 nucleotides are TGTGCCAGCAGCCCTTCAACAGGGGGATTTGAAAAACTGTTTTTT. Filled out from reference TRBV7-9 and TRBJ1-4, the complete variable domain reads DTGVSQNPRHKITKRGQNVTFRCDPISEHNRLYWYRQTLGQGPEFLTYFQNEAQLEKSRLLSDRFSAERPKGSFSTLEIQRTEQGDSAMYLCASSPSTGGFEKLFFGSGTQLSVL.